Following are 15 T cell receptor beta chains from one sample sequenced in a study of shared clonotypes between healthy human individuals. Profiling relied on immunoSEQ multiplex PCR, and the TCRdb table lists in-frame clones only, not all of them. Seen here are hundreds of thousands of clones, less than 85% observed once, and the top ten hold approximately 1.7%. What was sequenced was memory CD4+ T cells sorted from blood. Subset meaning: CD45RA-negative fraction. These receptors came from a woman aged 25-40 years in good health.

This sequence joins TRBV28 and TRBJ1-5; weak D call: TRBD1 (5 bases). CDR3 length equals 14 residues. The germline gives CDR1 MDHEN, CDR2 SYDVKM. V dropped 2 bases and J dropped 9 bases, with 14 bases sitting between them. CDR3 sequence (DNA): TGTGCCAGCAGTTTAGGCCAGGGAGTAACGCCCCAGCATTTT. This translates into CASSLGQGVTPQHF.

V and J are TRBV10-2 and TRBJ2-7; 13 positions agree with TRBD2. Germline V lookup: CDR1 WSHSY, CDR2 SAAADI. Trimming took 6 bases from V and 5 from J; bases not matched to a gene: 7. The CDR3 has 15 residues. The CDR3 DNA sequence: TGCGCCAGCAGGGGACTAGCGGGATCTAGTCACGAGCAGTACTTC. Protein: CASRGLAGSSHEQYF.

The gene calls are TRBV5-4 and TRBJ2-5, with D tentatively TRBD1 (6 bases). Germline V gene sequence: CDR1 SGHNT, CDR2 YYREEE (reference sequence). There are 13 residues in the CDR3. Trimming stripped 4 bases from V and 5 bases from J, with 12 bases between. The CDR3 DNA sequence: TGTGCCAGCAGCCAGTACCAGGGGGAGACCCAGTACTTC. This translates into CASSQYQGETQYF.

The chain combines TRBV5-1 with TRBJ1-2, with 12 bases matching TRBD1. Germline V CDR1 and CDR2: SGHRS, YFSETQ. V was pared by 1 base and J by 7 bases, with 8 bases of the junction left unmatched. The CDR3 is 16 residues long. The CDR3 spells CASSLSGTGGTRGYTF. CDR3 DNA sequence: TGCGCCAGCAGCTTGAGCGGGACAGGGGGCACCCGTGGCTACACCTTC.

The CDR3 nucleotides are TGTGCCGGGGACAGGAAAGCAACTAATGAAAAACTGTTTTTT. This encodes CAGDRKATNEKLFF. J is TRBJ1-4 and V is TRBV30; 8 bases match TRBD1. The CDR3 is made up of 14 amino acids. Unmatched junction bases numbered 5, after V lost 8 bases and J lost 0 bases. Germline lookup yields CDR1 GTSNPN and CDR2 SVGIG (reference sequence).

This clone was recorded only once. The genes are TRBV5-1 and TRBJ1-5; D might be TRBD1 (5 bases). The CDR3 extends over 14 amino acids. V gave up 5 bases and J gave up 5 bases, with 14 bases separating them. From germline, CDR1 is SGHRS and CDR2 YFSETQ. The CDR3 DNA is TGCGCCAGCAGTTGGGGACCCTCGGATCAGCCCCAGCATTTT. This encodes CASSWGPSDQPQHF.

This clone has more than one count but fewer than ten. The rearrangement uses TRBV7-9 and TRBJ2-2; maybe TRBD1 (6 bases). This CDR3 has 16 residues. Trimming stripped 5 bases from V and 4 bases from J, with 17 bases between. Germline CDR1 and CDR2: SEHNR and FQNEAQ (reference sequence). CDR3 in amino acids: CASSPKQGRVTGELFF. Written as DNA, the CDR3 is TGTGCCAGCAGCCCAAAACAGGGTAGGGTCACCGGGGAGCTGTTTTTT.

CDR3 in amino acids: CASSMGTSGRYSTDTQYF. Here the CDR3 DNA reads TGTGCCAGCAGCATGGGGACTAGCGGGAGGTATAGCACAGATACGCAGTATTTT. The gene calls are TRBV5-4 and TRBJ2-3; 15 nucleotides agree with TRBD2. Germline V gives CDR1 SGHNT, CDR2 YYREEE (reference sequence). CDR3 length: 18 residues. After removal of 4 bases from V and 0 bases from J, the junction contained 6 bases not matched to a gene.

This clone was recorded a few times. V usage is TRBV6-1 and J usage is TRBJ2-7; the D is unclear. CDR3 length: 15 residues. Germline V gene sequence: CDR1 MNHNS, CDR2 SASEGT. The V end lost 1 base, the J end lost 6 bases, and 16 bases lay between the germline ends. CDR3 coding DNA: TGTGCCAGCAGTGAAGGGAGTGGTCGGGTGGGCGAGCAGTACTTC. It specifies CASSEGSGRVGEQYF.

The rearrangement uses TRBV2 and TRBJ1-1; the match to TRBD1 covers 9 bases. Unmatched junction bases numbered 6, after V lost 6 bases and J lost 10 bases. CDR1 SNHLY and CDR2 FYNNEI come from the germline V gene. The CDR3 has 12 amino acids. The CDR3 DNA sequence: TGTGCCAGCAGCGATACAGGGGGCCGAGCTTTCTTT. It encodes CASSDTGGRAFF.

This clone was seen once. This chain uses TRBV11-2 with TRBJ2-1; the D is unclear. V dropped 5 bases and J dropped 7 bases, with 15 bases sitting between them. The CDR3 sequence is 14 residues long. From germline, CDR1 is SGHAT and CDR2 FQNNGV. The CDR3 nucleotides are TGTGCCAGCAGCCCACCACCTCTGGCGAATGAGCAGTTCTTC. Its protein is CASSPPPLANEQFF.

CDR3 protein: CASSFKSGTSAGTQYF. In DNA form, the CDR3 reads TGTGCCAGCAGTTTCAAGAGCGGGACCTCCGCCGGAACGCAGTATTTT. The genes are TRBV27 and TRBJ2-3; 7 bases are shared with TRBD2. CDR3 length: 16 residues. V lost 3 bases, J lost 9 bases, and 15 bases stayed unmatched. CDR1 MNHEY and CDR2 SMNVEV come from the germline V gene (reference sequence).

V usage is TRBV19 and J usage is TRBJ2-7; D might be TRBD1 (5 bases). V was shortened by 0 bases and J by 5 bases, with 8 bases between the two germline ends. Germline values: CDR1 LNHDA, CDR2 SQIVND (reference sequence). The CDR3 length is 13 residues. CDR3 residues: CASSIDRADEQYF. In nucleotides, the CDR3 is TGTGCCAGTAGTATAGACAGGGCGGACGAGCAGTACTTC.

The CDR3 region is CASRLAGGLYEQYF. CDR3 in DNA: TGTGCCAGCAGACTAGCGGGAGGGCTTTACGAGCAGTACTTC. J is TRBJ2-7 and V is TRBV13; the match to TRBD2 covers 13 bases. V lost 6 bases, J lost 4 bases, and 3 bases stayed unmatched. The germline V gene has CDR1 PRHDT and CDR2 FYEKMQ (reference sequence). The CDR3 runs to 14 residues. Full variable domain (rest looked up from reference TRBV13 and TRBJ2-7): AAGVIQSPRHLIKEKRETATLKCYPIPRHDTVYWYQQGPGQDPQFLISFYEKMQSDKGSIPDRFSAQQFSDYHSELNMSSLELGDSALYFCASRLAGGLYEQYFGPGTRLTVT.

This chain uses TRBV14 with TRBJ2-5; possible D gene TRBD1, 6 bases. V was cut by 5 bases and J by 2 bases, with 12 bases left in between. The germline V gene has CDR1 SGHDN and CDR2 FVKESK. The CDR3 has 14 residues. CDR3 in amino acids: CASSYGQLQETQYF. CDR3 DNA: TGTGCCAGCAGCTACGGACAGCTACAAGAGACCCAGTACTTC.